The rows below give T cell receptor beta chains drawn from one sample of a study of PD-1 blockade in classical Hodgkin lymphoma. Generated by immunoSEQ multiplex PCR, the TCRdb table keeps only in-frame clones and is missing some. The sample has 50,000 or so clones; nearly 90% are singletons. Sample: peripheral blood mononuclear cells (PBMCs), taken before the fourth cycle of nivolumab. The receptors shown here come from a human donor with classical Hodgkin lymphoma. Each CDR3 is given with its conserved first and last residue. A D gene is named only where the DNA matches it firmly. Clone size is not always given. Where it is, it says once, few, many or a class for expanded clones.

v_call	j_call	clone_size	d_call	cdr3_nt	cdr3_aa
TRBV27	TRBJ2-1	NA	TRBD2	TGTGCCAGCAGCCCGGGACTAGCGGGTCCCCAGTTCTTC	CASSPGLAGPQFF
TRBV7-9	TRBJ2-1	NA	NA	TGTGCCAGCAGCCCAAGGCGGAGCGAGCAGTTCTTC	CASSPRRSEQFF
TRBV10-1	TRBJ1-1	NA	NA	TGCGCCAGCAGTTCGGACAGACTGAACACTGAAGCTTTCTTT	CASSSDRLNTEAFF
TRBV6-4	TRBJ2-3	NA	NA	TGTGCCAGCAGTGACTCATCAGGGTTAACAGATACGCAGTATTTT	CASSDSSGLTDTQYF
TRBV7-2	TRBJ2-1	NA	TRBD2	TGTGCCAGCAGCTTCGTTAGCGGGAGGGCCAATGAGCAGTTCTTC	CASSFVSGRANEQFF
TRBV6-5	TRBJ1-5	NA	NA	TGTGCCAGCAGAGGGCCACTCTCGGGGCAGCCCCAGCATTTT	CASRGPLSGQPQHF
TRBV21-1	TRBJ1-4	NA	NA	TGTGCCAGCAGCATAGCACGACTAGGGGAAAAACTGTTTTTT	CASSIARLGEKLFF
TRBV13	TRBJ1-2	NA	NA	TGTGCCAGCAGCTGGAGACAGGCCTCCCCGGAAGGCTACACCTTC	CASSWRQASPEGYTF
TRBV14	TRBJ2-3	NA	NA	TGTGCCAGCAGCCTCCTCGGACCCCGAAGCACAGATACGCAGTATTTT	CASSLLGPRSTDTQYF
TRBV2	TRBJ1-1	few	NA	TGTGCCAGCAAGAAAAACGGGGAAACTGAAGCTTTCTTT	CASKKNGETEAFF
TRBV4-2	TRBJ2-3	NA	NA	TGTGCCAGCAGCCAGCCCACAGGGGGAGGGACTAGCACAGATACGCAGTATTTT	CASSQPTGGGTSTDTQYF
TRBV11-3	TRBJ1-5	NA	NA	TGTGCCAGCAGCCCCAGTGGGAATAGCAATCAGCCCCAGCATTTT	CASSPSGNSNQPQHF
TRBV12-5	TRBJ2-7	NA	NA	TGTGCTAGTAGTACCTCCTACGAGCAGTACTTC	CASSTSYEQYF
TRBV11-2	TRBJ1-4	few	NA	TGTGCCAGCAGCTCCCAATTTGCAACTAATGAAAAACTGTTTTTT	CASSSQFATNEKLFF
TRBV6-5	TRBJ1-5	NA	NA	TGTGCCAGCAGTTACTCTGGGGATCAGCCCCAGCATTTT	CASSYSGDQPQHF
TRBV4-2	TRBJ2-7	few	TRBD2	TGTGCCAGCAGCCAAGATACTAGCGGGAGCTCCTACGAGCAGTACTTC	CASSQDTSGSSYEQYF
TRBV6-1	TRBJ2-7	NA	NA	TGTGCCAGACTAGCCCGTAGCTCCTACGAGCAGTACTTC	CARLARSSYEQYF
TRBV2	TRBJ2-7	NA	TRBD2	TGTGCCAGCAGTGTAGAGGCTAGCGGGACATACGAGCAGTACTTC	CASSVEASGTYEQYF
TRBV7-2	TRBJ1-2	NA	NA	TGTGCCAGCAGCGGGCGTACTCCTGTTGATGGCTACACCTTC	CASSGRTPVDGYTF
TRBV19	TRBJ2-2	NA	TRBD1	TGTGCCAGTACCCGGGACAGGGGCTCCTTAACCGGGGAGCTGTTTTTT	CASTRDRGSLTGELFF
TRBV19	TRBJ2-5	NA	TRBD2	TGTGCCAGTAGGTCTGGCGGGAGGTCGGAGACCCAGTACTTC	CASRSGGRSETQYF
TRBV7-3	TRBJ1-1	NA	TRBD1	TGTGCCAGCTCTCGCGGGACAGGTACGAACACTGAAGCTTTCTTT	CASSRGTGTNTEAFF
TRBV28	TRBJ2-7	NA	TRBD2	TGTGCCAGCAAAGGGCTAGCGGAGTACGAGCAGTACTTC	CASKGLAEYEQYF
TRBV9	TRBJ1-6	NA	NA	TGTGCCAGCAGCCCTCTACCCAGGTCGGATGATGGGTCACCCCTCCACTTT	CASSPLPRSDDGSPLHF
TRBV6-6	TRBJ2-5	NA	NA	TGTGCCAGCAGTCAAGGACGGACAGAGACCCAGTACTTC	CASSQGRTETQYF
TRBV15	TRBJ1-5	NA	NA	TGTGCCACCAGCAGAGATCGGGATCAGCCCCAGCATTTT	CATSRDRDQPQHF
TRBV4-1	TRBJ1-1	NA	NA	TGCGCCAGCAGCCAAAAACGCGGGACTGAAGCTTTCTTT	CASSQKRGTEAFF
TRBV5-1	TRBJ2-5	few	TRBD2	TGCGCCAGCAGCGCTAGCGGGTCACAAGAGACCCAGTACTTC	CASSASGSQETQYF
TRBV7-9	TRBJ2-1	once	TRBD2	TGTGCCAGCAGCCCAAAAACTAGCGGGAGCTCCTACAATGAGCAGTTCTTC	CASSPKTSGSSYNEQFF
TRBV9	TRBJ2-3	medium-sized	TRBD2	TGTGCCAGCAGCGAGCTAGCGGAAGTCACAGATACGCAGTATTTT	CASSELAEVTDTQYF
TRBV9	TRBJ2-1	NA	TRBD2	TGTGCCAGCAGCGCCCAGCGGGAGGAGCAGTTCTTC	CASSAQREEQFF
TRBV5-4	TRBJ2-7	NA	NA	TGTGCCAGCAGCTTAGATTACGAGCAGTACTTC	CASSLDYEQYF
TRBV30	TRBJ1-4	NA	NA	TGTGCCTGGACCCGCCTCGACAGGCGGGATGAAAAACTGTTTTTT	CAWTRLDRRDEKLFF